This T cell receptor (beta chain) was sequenced for a study of OX40 agonist ivuxolimab in advanced cancers. On the study more broadly: Ivuxolimab, which is an agonistic anti-OX40 (CD134) antibody, was administered to the patients. Whole-study results and caveats: Relatively little clonal expansion, among the lowest observed, appeared in partial responders at 0.1-3.0 mg/kg.

CDR1 is KGHSH, CDR2 LQKENI, per germline. V gave up 5 bases and J gave up 0 bases, with 13 bases separating them. CDR3 length: 15 amino acids. Note on this clone: Its antigen is currently unknown.

The repertoire was sequenced with immunoSEQ multiplex PCR; TCRdb's copy has only in-frame clones and lacks some. The table shows tens of thousands of clones, with 80% occurring only once. This sample comprised CD4+ or CD8+ T cells sorted from blood, obtained in a trial of the OX40 agonist ivuxolimab. The chain recombines TRBV18 with TRBJ1-2; TRBD1 is a possible D gene (5 bases). This receptor was identified in an adult with an advanced solid tumor such as melanoma, head and neck, liver or kidney cancer. The CDR3 sequence: CASSSRQLSNYGYTF. The CDR3 DNA is TGTGCCAGCTCATCCAGACAGCTATCTAACTATGGCTACACCTTC.